The source of this T cell receptor (beta chain) is a study of cytomegalovirus exposure and HLA in healthy donors. At the level of the study: There were approximately 81 million unique TCRs (from HLA-typed donors) in an early data release. Study outcomes and limitations: Reportedly, fewer N-insertions than the roughly 600-donor mean appeared in an Asian-associated ancestry cluster in a later analysis. A prior analysis recorded that most TCR beta V segments were productive about 87% or about 30% of the time.

In the PCR, 60 Vbeta and 13 Jbeta primers were used. TCRdb's table, derived via immunoSEQ multiplex PCR, lists solely in-frame clones and lacks some. The sample holds about 150,000 clones, 84% seen once. As to this clone: Its antigen remains unidentified.

Unmatched junction bases numbered 13, after V lost 5 bases and J lost 3 bases. Germline CDR1 is SGHNT and CDR2 is YENEEA. CDR3 length equals 16 residues. The sequence came from a girl aged 5-17 years in good health and CMV-seropositive. V usage is TRBV11-3 and J usage is TRBJ2-7, with 7 bases lining up with TRBD2. Sequencing used PBMCs. The CDR3 is CASSPREGGGLYEQYF. In nucleotides, the CDR3 is TGTGCCAGCAGCCCGCGAGAGGGCGGGGGACTCTACGAGCAGTACTTC.